A single sample is the source of the 22 T cell receptor beta chains below, sequenced in a study of CD8+CD57+ T cells in acquired aplastic anemia. Genomic DNA templated the TCR beta VDJ and CDR3 profiling. TCRdb redid the calling of the reads with MiXCR, one entry per CDR3 protein. Of 170,000 or so distinct CDR3 sequences detected, roughly 65% appear once; the ten largest clones hold more than 40%. Flow cytometry had shown expanded CD8+CD57+ cells in the patients chosen for sequencing. The sample taken for sequencing was sorted CD4+, CD8+, or CD8+CD57+ T cells (not recorded which) from PBMCs. The receptors originated from a human donor with aplastic anemia.

This chain uses TRBV5-1 with TRBJ2-3; D possibly corresponds to TRBD2 (6 bases). With 3 bases removed from V and 10 bases from J, the gap between germline ends came to 18 bases. Germline V gives CDR1 SGHRS, CDR2 YFSETQ. The CDR3 is 14 residues long. The DNA for the CDR3 is TGCGCCAGCAGCTACGACGGAACTAGCATGGCGCAGTATTTT. It yields the protein CASSYDGTSMAQYF.

Comments on this clonotype: No conserved phenylalanine or tryptophan ends this CDR3, so it is likely a read error. The chain has TRBV15 and TRBJ1-1; possibly TRBD1 for D (6 bases). Germline CDR1 and CDR2: LNHNV and YYDKDF (reference sequence). The CDR3 length is 13 residues. Trimming removed 5 bases from V and 2 bases from J, with 9 bases in between. CDR3 sequence reads: CATSEQGNTEAFL. The CDR3 region has the DNA TGTGCCACCAGCGAACAGGGTAACACTGAAGCTTTCCTT.

This clonotype was counted once. An end of the junction differs from the germline gene, which may be a read error. The chain joins TRBV5-1 to TRBJ2-3, with TRBD1 matching over 8 bases. The CDR3 spans 14 residues. Per germline, CDR1 SGHRS and CDR2 YFSETQ. In DNA, the CDR3 is TGTGCCAGCAGCTTAGTACAGGGGGGCGATACGCAGTATTTT. Translated, it gives CASSLVQGGDTQYF.

This chain links TRBV4-3 with TRBJ2-3; 7 bases map to TRBD2. This CDR3 is 17 amino acids long. Unmatched junction bases numbered 8, after V lost 0 bases and J lost 2 bases. CDR1 LGHNA and CDR2 YSLEER come from the germline V gene. The CDR3 DNA reads as TGCGCCAGCAGCCAAGAGGGGAGCGGGGACCTCACAGATACGCAGTATTTT. Translated: CASSQEGSGDLTDTQYF.

V and J are TRBV2 and TRBJ2-1; D gene unclear. The CDR3 length is 14 residues. Germline loops: CDR1 SNHLY, CDR2 FYNNEI. V lost 5 bases and J lost 4, with 12 bases in between. CDR3 DNA: TGTGCCAGCAGTATGGAGTCGCGGTACAATGAGCAGTTCTTC. Its translation: CASSMESRYNEQFF.

V is TRBV19 and J is TRBJ1-3; TRBD1 might be the D (6 bases). V gave up 7 bases and J gave up 0 bases, with 10 bases separating them. Germline V gene lookup returns CDR1 LNHDA and CDR2 SQIVND (reference sequence). The CDR3 runs 14 residues. The CDR3 DNA sequence: TGTGCCAGTAACGAGGGGGGCTCTGGAAACACCATATATTTT. It codes for CASNEGGSGNTIYF.

A word on this clonotype: Its ends do not fully match the called genes, so a read error is possible. This chain links TRBV10-3 with TRBJ2-2; D remains unclear. The CDR3 extends over 15 amino acids. Per the germline V gene, CDR1 is ENHRY and CDR2 is SYGVKD. CDR3 sequence: CASSVYGGVGGELFF. The CDR3 DNA follows: TGTGCCAGCAGTGTTTATGGCGGAGTAGGCGGGGAGCTGTTTTTT.

In its sample, this clonotype was seen once. V is TRBV25-1 and J is TRBJ2-5; tentative D call: TRBD1 (6 bases). This CDR3 is 15 amino acids long. With 8 bases removed from V and 5 bases from J, the gap between germline ends came to 21 bases. The germline CDR1 and CDR2 sequences are MGHDK and SYGVNS. For the CDR3, the DNA is TGTGCCAGCCGTTACCTTAGAAAACAGGGCGAGACCCAGTACTTC. Its translation is CASRYLRKQGETQYF.

This clonotype was observed a few times. The rearrangement links TRBV7-9 to TRBJ2-7; TRBD2 is a possible D gene (5 bases). V was cut by 0 bases and J by 0 bases, with 6 bases left in between. There are 14 residues in the CDR3. Germline assignment: CDR1 SEHNR and CDR2 FQNEAQ (reference sequence). CDR3 in amino acids: CASSLAGVSYEQYF. CDR3 coding DNA: TGTGCCAGCAGCTTAGCGGGAGTCTCCTACGAGCAGTACTTC.

The chain is built from TRBV2 and TRBJ1-1, with D perhaps matching TRBD1 (6 bases). CDR1 is SNHLY and CDR2 is FYNNEI in the germline V gene. The V end was cut by 2 bases, the J end by 4 bases, with 11 bases between. The CDR3 has 14 amino acids. The CDR3 region has the DNA TGTGCCAGCAGTGAACTGGGGGCGCGCACTGAAGCTTTCTTT. It codes for CASSELGARTEAFF.

The chain is built from TRBV5-1 and TRBJ1-6; weak D call: TRBD1 (5 bases). Germline values: CDR1 SGHRS, CDR2 YFSETQ. The CDR3 has 17 amino acids. V gave up 7 bases and J gave up 0 bases, with 17 bases separating them. The CDR3 DNA reads as TGCGCCAGCGCCACGCCAGGGAAAAGCTCCTATAATTCACCCCTCCACTTT. This sequence encodes CASATPGKSSYNSPLHF. The full variable domain, with the rest looked up from reference TRBV5-1 and TRBJ1-6, is KAGVTQTPRYLIKTRGQQVTLSCSPISGHRSVSWYQQTPGQGLQFLFEYFSETQRNKGNFPGRFSGRQFSNSRSEMNVSTLELGDSALYLCASATPGKSSYNSPLHFGNGTRLTVT.

This clonotype was recorded many times. The chain links TRBV9 to TRBJ2-2; D possibly corresponds to TRBD2 (7 bases). Germline V gene data show CDR1 as SGDLS and CDR2 as YYNGEE. Trimming pared 0 bases from V and 5 bases from J, leaving 14 bases between. The CDR3 sequence is 16 residues long. The CDR3 region is CASSVEKGGGTGELFF. In DNA form, the CDR3 reads TGTGCCAGCAGCGTAGAAAAAGGGGGAGGGACCGGGGAGCTGTTTTTT.

J is TRBJ1-3 and V is TRBV20-1; no firm D call. V was shortened by 0 bases and J by 4 bases, with 7 bases between the two germline ends. Germline V gene sequence: CDR1 DFQATT, CDR2 SNEGSKA (reference sequence). The length of the CDR3 is 13 residues. In DNA, the CDR3 is TGCAGTGCTAGAGATCCCCGAGGAAACACCATATATTTT. Translated: CSARDPRGNTIYF.

The chain is built from TRBV7-9 and TRBJ2-3, with D possibly being TRBD1 or TRBD2 (5 bases each). CDR3 size: 15 residues. The germline V gene has CDR1 SEHNR and CDR2 FQNEAQ (reference sequence). Trimming removed 0 bases at V and 6 bases at J, with 13 bases between. CDR3 DNA: TGTGCCAGCAGCTTAGCCCCCGCCTGGGGGGATACGCAGTATTTT. It specifies CASSLAPAWGDTQYF. Variable domain in full (rest from reference TRBV7-9 and TRBJ2-3): DTGVSQNPRHKITKRGQNVTFRCDPISEHNRLYWYRQTLGQGPEFLTYFQNEAQLEKSRLLSDRFSAERPKGSFSTLEIQRTEQGDSAMYLCASSLAPAWGDTQYFGPGTRLTVL.

A word on this clonotype: Its ends do not fully match the called genes, so a read error is possible. V and J are TRBV7-3 and TRBJ1-3; the D gene is possibly TRBD1 (5 bases). There are 16 residues in the CDR3. Germline CDR1 SGHTA, CDR2 FQGTGA. This CDR3 reads CASSLGAASGGDTIYF. The CDR3, as DNA: TGCGCCAGCAGCTTGGGAGCGGCGTCTGGAGGGGACACCATATATTTT.

With regard to this clonotype: Sequence at one end of the junction differs from germline and may be a read error. This rearrangement joins TRBV20-1 to TRBJ1-1; TRBD1 aligns across 8 bases. The germline V gene has CDR1 DFQATT and CDR2 SNEGSKA (reference sequence). The CDR3 consists of 14 residues. The CDR3 reads CASSRGQVNTEAFF. The CDR3 coding sequence is TGTGCCAGTAGTAGGGGACAGGTGAACACTGAAGCTTTCTTT.

This chain uses TRBV5-1 with TRBJ1-3, with D possibly being TRBD1 (6 bases). Germline loops: CDR1 SGHRS, CDR2 YFSETQ. The CDR3 contains 15 residues. V was clipped by 6 bases and J by 0 bases, with 13 bases between them. The CDR3 loop reads CASTMDRSSGNTIYF. CDR3 bases: TGCGCCAGCACTATGGACAGAAGCTCTGGAAACACCATATATTTT.

This clonotype was picked up many times. The rearrangement joins TRBV12-3 or TRBV12-4 to TRBJ2-5, with 9 bases matching TRBD2. The CDR3 loop spans 17 amino acids. The V segment lost 0 bases and the J segment 2 bases; nucleotides outside the gene matches: 7. The CDR3 DNA sequence: TGTGCCAGCAGTTTAGCGCTTCAGCGGGGGGTTCAAGAGACCCAGTACTTC. It specifies CASSLALQRGVQETQYF.

The gene calls are TRBV19 and TRBJ1-5; D perhaps matches TRBD1 (5 bases). CDR1 is LNHDA and CDR2 is SQIVND in the germline V gene (reference sequence). V was trimmed by 7 bases and J by 5 bases, leaving 9 bases between them. The CDR3 consists of 12 residues. CDR3 protein: CASNQGDQPQHF. The CDR3 DNA is TGTGCCAGTAACCAGGGCGATCAGCCCCAGCATTTT.

Points on this clonotype: This may stem from a read error, because a much larger clone lies one nucleotide away. In DNA form, the CDR3 reads TGTGCCAGCGGCCCTACCCCTGGAGACTTTAACTATGGCTACACCTTC. It codes for CASGPTPGDFNYGYTF. This chain joins TRBV9 and TRBJ1-2; unclear D gene. The ends were cut back, 7 bases at V and 1 base at J, with 20 bases in the middle. CDR1 is SGDLS, CDR2 YYNGEE, per germline. The CDR3 contains 16 residues. The variable domain in full, completed from reference TRBV9 and TRBJ1-2, reads DSGVTQTPKHLITATGQRVTLRCSPRSGDLSVYWYQQSLDQGLQFLIQYYNGEERAKGNILERFSAQQFPDLHSELNLSSLELGDSALYFCASGPTPGDFNYGYTFGSGTRLTVV.

This sequence joins TRBV19 and TRBJ2-1; 10 bases line up with TRBD2. V lost 1 base, J lost 3 bases, and 3 bases stayed unmatched. This CDR3 comprises 16 residues. The germline CDR1 and CDR2 sequences are LNHDA and SQIVND (reference sequence). The CDR3 sequence: CASSIGASGGYNEQFF. In DNA form, the CDR3 reads TGTGCCAGTAGTATAGGGGCTAGCGGGGGCTACAATGAGCAGTTCTTC.

This clonotype was counted ten times or more. The chain employs TRBV5-1 and TRBJ1-2; D unresolved. Trimming stripped 2 bases from V and 5 bases from J, with 10 bases between. CDR1 SGHRS and CDR2 YFSETQ come from the germline V gene. The length of the CDR3 is 13 residues. CDR3 DNA sequence: TGCGCCAGCAGCTTTACACAGATATATGGCTACACCTTC. It yields the protein CASSFTQIYGYTF. The complete variable domain, with remaining parts taken from reference TRBV5-1 and TRBJ1-2, reads KAGVTQTPRYLIKTRGQQVTLSCSPISGHRSVSWYQQTPGQGLQFLFEYFSETQRNKGNFPGRFSGRQFSNSRSEMNVSTLELGDSALYLCASSFTQIYGYTFGSGTRLTVV.